The 24 T cell receptor beta chains listed next were all sequenced from one sample in a study of blood T cells in healthy people across ages (dated by TCRdb to between 2014 and 2017). The library came from 5' RACE. TCRdb shows the sequencer as Illumina HiSeq 2500. The second PCR ran for roughly 7 to 11 cycles and used a J-beta primer mix along with a sample-barcoded 5' primer. In-frame beta chains were kept once TCRdb had trimmed the public reads at Q25 with fastp and called clones with MiXCR. Here each entry gathers all rows of one CDR3 protein and keeps the most common genes and DNA. The sample has some 1,500,000 distinct CDR3 sequences on record, roughly 43% of them singletons. Roughly 3.7% of the sample lies in the top ten. The sample consisted of blood. These receptors originate from a young woman in good health.

This clonotype was counted only a few times. The V gene is TRBV30, the J gene TRBJ2-5; D unresolved. The better agreement between TRBJ2-7 and the DNA end casts doubt on the J call. The germline CDR1 and CDR2 sequences are GTSNPN and SVGIG (reference sequence). The CDR3 contains 13 residues. CDR3 DNA: TGTGCCTGGAGTGTTGGAGACTGGTACGAGCAGTACTTC. Its translation: CAWSVGDWYEQYF.

V is TRBV7-3 and J is TRBJ2-6, with D unresolved. The CDR3 is 17 amino acids. Trimming took 1 base from V and 1 from J, leaving 11 bases between them. Germline CDR1 SGHTA, CDR2 FQGTGA. The CDR3 is CASSLMALGSGANVLTF. The CDR3 nucleotides are TGTGCCAGCAGCTTAATGGCCCTTGGGTCTGGGGCCAACGTCCTGACTTTC.

This chain joins TRBV20-1 and TRBJ2-4, with a possible D match to TRBD1 (6 bases). The germline gives CDR1 DFQATT, CDR2 SNEGSKA (reference sequence). This CDR3 has 15 amino acids. The V end lost 5 bases, the J end lost 2 bases, and 16 bases lay between the germline ends. The CDR3 nucleotides are TGCAGTGCTTCTCCGGGACAAACTCCCAAAAACATTCAGTACTTC. Translated, it gives CSASPGQTPKNIQYF.

This sequence joins TRBV6-2 or TRBV6-3 and TRBJ1-1, with 10 bases aligning to TRBD1. This CDR3 has 16 amino acids. V shed 7 bases and J 2 bases; nucleotides not matched to a gene: 10. Germline CDR1 is MNHEY and CDR2 is SVGEGT. This CDR3 is CASKSGTGADNTEAFF. The DNA of the CDR3 is TGTGCCAGCAAATCCGGGACAGGGGCGGACAACACTGAAGCTTTCTTT.

This clonotype occurred a few times. The chain employs TRBV14 and TRBJ2-1; D possibly corresponds to TRBD2 (6 bases). Trimming removed 3 bases from V and 9 bases from J, with 18 bases in between. The length of the CDR3 is 15 residues. The germline V gene encodes CDR1 SGHDN and CDR2 FVKESK. The CDR3 spells CASSQDRLWGGEQFF. The CDR3 nucleotides are TGTGCCAGCAGCCAGGACCGATTATGGGGAGGTGAGCAGTTCTTC.

This clonotype was detected once. This rearrangement joins TRBV20-1 to TRBJ1-1; D uncertain. Germline loops: CDR1 DFQATT, CDR2 SNEGSKA (reference sequence). This CDR3 contains 15 residues. Trimming shortened V by 1 base and J by 4 bases, and 16 bases separated the two germline ends. CDR3 protein: CSARGRGMGSTEAFF. The CDR3 DNA is TGCAGTGCTAGAGGTCGTGGGATGGGGAGCACTGAAGCTTTCTTT.

This clonotype appeared many times. This rearrangement joins TRBV5-1 to TRBJ2-2; 9 bases are shared with TRBD2. The CDR3 loop spans 15 amino acids. Trimming took 3 bases from V and 3 from J; bases not matched to a gene: 3. Germline CDR1 reads SGHRS; CDR2 reads YFSETQ. CDR3 amino acids: CASSSLAGYTGELFF. In nucleotides, the CDR3 is TGCGCCAGCAGCTCTCTAGCGGGGTACACCGGGGAGCTGTTTTTT.

V usage is TRBV14 and J usage is TRBJ2-1, with D uncertain. Trimming removed 5 bases at V and 8 bases at J, with 19 bases between. Looked up from germline, CDR1 is SGHDN and CDR2 is FVKESK. This CDR3 comprises 15 residues. The CDR3 nucleotides read TGTGCCAGCAGCGCCCGGACCCGAGCGTCGGATGAGCAGTTCTTC. It yields the protein CASSARTRASDEQFF. Supplemented by reference TRBV14 and TRBJ2-1, the full variable domain reads EAGVTQFPSHSVIEKGQTVTLRCDPISGHDNLYWYRRVMGKEIKFLLHFVKESKQDESGMPNNRFLAERTGGTYSTLKVQPAELEDSGVYFCASSARTRASDEQFFGPGTRLTVL.

The chain uses TRBV25-1 and TRBJ2-5; tentative D call: TRBD2 (6 bases). The CDR3 runs 14 residues. Looked up from germline, CDR1 is MGHDK and CDR2 is SYGVNS. Trimming shortened V by 2 bases and J by 3 bases, and 10 bases separated the two germline ends. Here the CDR3 reads CASSEVGGKETQYF. Written as DNA, the CDR3 is TGTGCCAGCAGTGAAGTAGGAGGGAAAGAGACCCAGTACTTC.

The chain uses TRBV7-9 and TRBJ1-1; 10 nucleotides agree with TRBD1. V was pared by 6 bases and J by 4 bases, with 11 bases of the junction left unmatched. Germline V lookup: CDR1 SEHNR, CDR2 FQNEAQ (reference sequence). The CDR3 is 16 amino acids. CDR3 loop: CASRTSGTGDGTEAFF. DNA of the CDR3: TGTGCCAGCAGAACCTCCGGGACAGGGGACGGCACTGAAGCTTTCTTT.

This clonotype was detected once. The chain employs TRBV7-2 and TRBJ1-1; D is perhaps TRBD1 (5 bases). The V end was cut by 1 base, the J end by 4 bases, with 13 bases between. This CDR3 contains 15 residues. CDR1 and CDR2 (germline): SGHTA, FQGNSA. CDR3 residues: CASSLVQGFRTEAFF. Here the CDR3 DNA reads TGTGCCAGCAGCTTAGTTCAGGGTTTCCGCACTGAAGCTTTCTTT.

A few counts support this clonotype. The chain employs TRBV7-9 and TRBJ2-7; TRBD1 matches at 7 bases. V gave up 5 bases and J gave up 3 bases; unmatched junction bases: 4. The CDR3 spans 13 residues. Germline loops: CDR1 SEHNR, CDR2 FQNEAQ (reference sequence). CDR3 nucleotides: TGTGCCAGCAGCGCCGGGACAGACTACGAGCAGTACTTC. Its protein product is CASSAGTDYEQYF.

The chain couples TRBV4-3 to TRBJ2-1; TRBD2 matches 11 bases. This CDR3 is built from 19 residues. V shed 2 bases, J shed 0 bases, and the junction held 9 bases outside the gene matches. Germline CDR1 and CDR2: LGHNA and YSLEER. CDR3 nucleotides: TGCGCCAGCAGCCAAATTCTAGCGGGAGGTCCTAGCTCCTACAATGAGCAGTTCTTC. Translating gives CASSQILAGGPSSYNEQFF.

The table lists this clonotype with a count of one. J is TRBJ1-2 and V is TRBV4-1; no reliable D call. The CDR3 loop spans 15 amino acids. Trimming pared 4 bases from V and 2 bases from J, leaving 14 bases between. Germline V gives CDR1 MGHRA, CDR2 YSYEKL. CDR3 nucleotides: TGCGCCAGCAGCCTTGGAGCGGCCATCAACTATGGCTACACCTTC. Its protein is CASSLGAAINYGYTF.

V usage is TRBV12-3 or TRBV12-4 and J usage is TRBJ2-3; TRBD1 is a possible D gene (5 bases). Trimming pared 6 bases from V and 11 bases from J, leaving 15 bases between. CDR3 length: 12 residues. The CDR3 sequence: CASRLGADVQYF. CDR3 nucleotides: TGTGCCAGCAGGCTTGGGGCGGATGTGCAGTATTTT.

The gene calls are TRBV29-1 and TRBJ1-1; D gene uncertain. The ends were cut back, 5 bases at V and 7 bases at J, with 8 bases in the middle. This CDR3 has 10 residues. CDR1 and CDR2 from the germline V gene are SQVTM and ANQGSEA. CDR3 in DNA: TGCAGCGTTCATTACAATGAAGCTTTCTTT. Translation: CSVHYNEAFF. The whole variable domain, filled in from reference TRBV29-1 and TRBJ1-1, reads SAVISQKPSRDICQRGTSLTIQCQVDSQVTMMFWYRQQPGQSLTLIATANQGSEATYESGFVIDKFPISRPNLTFSTLTVSNMSPEDSSIYLCSVHYNEAFFGQGTRLTVV.

This clonotype was picked up many times. This rearrangement joins TRBV6-1 to TRBJ2-1; D remains ambiguous. The CDR3 contains 14 residues. V was pared by 4 bases and J by 9 bases, with 16 bases between. Germline values: CDR1 MNHNS, CDR2 SASEGT. For the CDR3, the DNA is TGTGCCAGCAGTGTAGTCAGTCGGGTCTCTGAGCAGTTCTTC. Protein sequence: CASSVVSRVSEQFF.

This clonotype was observed a handful of times. The rearrangement joins TRBV29-1 to TRBJ2-7, with a weak D call TRBD2 (5 bases). The CDR3 runs to 12 residues. Trimming removed 3 bases from V and 2 bases from J, with 8 bases in between. Looked up from germline, CDR1 is SQVTM and CDR2 is ANQGSEA. Here the CDR3 reads CSVEAGPYEQYF. As DNA, the CDR3 is TGCAGCGTTGAGGCGGGCCCCTACGAGCAGTACTTC.

The chain recombines TRBV10-3 with TRBJ1-1; 11 bases match TRBD1. CDR1 and CDR2 from the germline V gene are ENHRY and SYGVKD. This CDR3 has 15 residues. V shed 11 bases, J shed 5 bases, and the junction held 13 bases outside the gene matches. This CDR3 reads CAAKGSGTGGTEAFF. The CDR3 DNA follows: TGTGCCGCCAAGGGATCCGGGACAGGGGGTACTGAAGCTTTCTTT.

The V and J genes are TRBV7-2 and TRBJ1-3; the match to TRBD1 covers 7 bases. The CDR3 consists of 15 residues. The junction had 6 bases not matched to a gene; V was cut back by 4 bases and J by 3 bases. Germline lookup yields CDR1 SGHTA and CDR2 FQGNSA. The CDR3 loop reads CASSSQGIVGNTIYF. For the CDR3, the DNA is TGTGCCAGCAGCTCACAGGGGATCGTTGGAAACACCATATATTTT.

The chain is built from TRBV7-9 and TRBJ2-4; no definite D call. With the DNA end fitting TRBJ2-7 better, the J assignment may be wrong. The CDR3 runs 14 residues. Germline CDR1 reads SEHNR; CDR2 reads FQNEAQ (reference sequence). CDR3 DNA: TGTGCCAGCAGCCCGCAGCCCAGTGCCTACGAGCAGTACTTC. Translation: CASSPQPSAYEQYF.

This clonotype was counted between two and nine times. The chain links TRBV21-1 to TRBJ2-7; the table names TRBD1, a call not compared with the DNA. The DNA end favors TRBJ2-5, so the J call may be wrong. TRBV21-1 is deemed a pseudogene. The CDR3 has 13 residues. In nucleotides, the CDR3 is TGTGCCACCCCCCGGGACAGCGACGAGACCCAGTACTTC. This gives the protein CATPRDSDETQYF.

This clonotype has just a few counts. The chain couples TRBV6-5 to TRBJ1-6; TRBD1 agrees at 8 bases. Germline values: CDR1 MNHEY, CDR2 SVGAGI. CDR3 length: 13 amino acids. After removal of 6 bases from V and 10 bases from J, the junction contained 5 bases not matched to a gene. In nucleotides, the CDR3 is TGTGCCAGCAGCGAGGACAGGGTCTCACCCCTCCACTTT. Its protein is CASSEDRVSPLHF.

In its sample, this clonotype was seen a few times. The chain employs TRBV12-3 or TRBV12-4 and TRBJ1-2, with 10 bases that match TRBD1. CDR3 size: 11 residues. V dropped 11 bases and J dropped 3; count of bases not matched to a gene: 0. The CDR3 DNA reads TGTGCCGGACAGGGGGACTATGGCTACACCTTC. Translation gives CAGQGDYGYTF.